The clone carrying this T cell receptor beta chain appeared a single time. Its antigen is not identified. The donors, nominally healthy at sampling, likely had unrecorded immune exposures. These data are taken from a study of cytomegalovirus exposure and HLA in healthy donors. Study outcomes and limitations: An Asian-associated ancestry cluster reportedly showed fewer N-insertions than the roughly 670-donor mean in a later analysis. At a 0.05 false discovery rate, a later analysis found 18,000 or so TCR beta sequences to be associated with HLA alleles.

Losses at the gene ends were 0 bases for V and 6 bases for J; bases not matched to a gene: 9. The CDR3 is 17 amino acids. The V gene's germline CDR1 is PRHDT and CDR2 FYEKMQ (reference sequence). Researchers ran the PCR with 60 Vbeta and 13 Jbeta primers. The assay was immunoSEQ multiplex PCR, and TCRdb's table has in-frame clones only and misses some. The data show around 300,000 clones, under 80% seen once. The sequence was collected from a female donor in good health and CMV-seronegative. The chain links TRBV13 to TRBJ2-7, with 12 nucleotides matching TRBD2. Sequenced: PBMCs. The CDR3 spells CASSLGLAGGPYTEQYF. The CDR3 DNA reads TGTGCCAGCAGCTTAGGTCTAGCGGGAGGGCCGTACACCGAGCAGTACTTC.